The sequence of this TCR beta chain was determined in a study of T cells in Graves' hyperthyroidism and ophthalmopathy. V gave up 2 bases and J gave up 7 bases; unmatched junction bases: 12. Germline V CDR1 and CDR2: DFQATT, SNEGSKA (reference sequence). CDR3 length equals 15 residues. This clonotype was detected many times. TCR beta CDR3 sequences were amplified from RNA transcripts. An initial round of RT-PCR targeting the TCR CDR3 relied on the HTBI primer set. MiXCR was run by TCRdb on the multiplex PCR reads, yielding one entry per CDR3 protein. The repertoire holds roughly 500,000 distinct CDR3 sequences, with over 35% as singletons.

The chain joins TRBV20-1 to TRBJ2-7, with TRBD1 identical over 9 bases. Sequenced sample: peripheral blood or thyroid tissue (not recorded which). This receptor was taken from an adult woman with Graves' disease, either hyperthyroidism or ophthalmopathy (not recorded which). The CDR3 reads CSARHDRGYPGEQYF. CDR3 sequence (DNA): TGCAGTGCTAGACATGACAGGGGGTACCCTGGGGAGCAGTACTTC.